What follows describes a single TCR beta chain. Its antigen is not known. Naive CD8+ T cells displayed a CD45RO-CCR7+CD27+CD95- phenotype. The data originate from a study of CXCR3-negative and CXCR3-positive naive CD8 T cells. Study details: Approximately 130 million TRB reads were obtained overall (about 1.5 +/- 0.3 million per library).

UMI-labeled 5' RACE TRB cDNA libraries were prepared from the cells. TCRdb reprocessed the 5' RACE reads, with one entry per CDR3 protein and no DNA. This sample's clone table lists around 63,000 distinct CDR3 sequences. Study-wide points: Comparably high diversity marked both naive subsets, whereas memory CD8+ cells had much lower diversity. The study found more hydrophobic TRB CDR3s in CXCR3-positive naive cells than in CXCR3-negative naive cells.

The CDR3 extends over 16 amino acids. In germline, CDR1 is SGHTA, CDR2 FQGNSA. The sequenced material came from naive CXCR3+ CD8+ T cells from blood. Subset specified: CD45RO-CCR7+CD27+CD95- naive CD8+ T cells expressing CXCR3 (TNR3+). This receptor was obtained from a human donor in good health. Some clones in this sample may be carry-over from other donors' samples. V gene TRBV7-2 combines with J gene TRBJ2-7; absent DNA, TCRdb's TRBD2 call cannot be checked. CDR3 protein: CASSLGLAGSTYEQYF.